The TCR beta chain under discussion was sequenced for a study of CD8 T cells in Susac syndrome. Under recently defined diagnostic criteria, the patients with Susac syndrome qualified as having definite or probable disease. FACS was used to enrich TEMRA cells, whereas the CD8+ and CD4+ T cells were obtained by negative isolation. The RNA, about 0.45 to 1 ug, was put through reverse transcription using random hexamers. Across 54 Vbeta and 13 Jbeta, TCR beta CDR3 was amplified with immunoSEQ multiplex PCR. TCRdb reprocessed the immunoSEQ multiplex PCR reads with MiXCR, giving one entry per CDR3 protein. The sample carries over 150,000 distinct CDR3 sequences, around 94% recorded once. The CDR3 is 14 residues long. The V gene's germline CDR1 is SEHNR and CDR2 FQNEAQ (reference sequence). Losses at the gene ends were 7 bases for V and 3 bases for J; bases not matched to a gene: 8.

The source is a human donor with Susac syndrome. The chain uses TRBV7-9 and TRBJ2-7; 8 bases fit TRBD2. Material for sequencing was CD4+ T cells from PBMCs. DNA for the CDR3: TGTGCCAGCATGGCCCAAGCGGGAGACTACGAGCAGTACTTC. Translated: CASMAQAGDYEQYF.